These 8 T cell receptor beta chains were sequenced from one sample in a study of blood T cell repertoires in COVID-19. Method: immunoSEQ multiplex PCR; TCRdb's copy keeps in-frame clones and lacks some. Of around 200,000 clones detected, approximately 80% appear once; the ten largest clones hold around 9.2%. Material: PBMCs or T cells enriched from blood (not recorded which). The source is a man aged 35 to 55 who had recovered from COVID-19.

The V call is TRBV27, the J call TRBJ1-5; 8 bases are a match to TRBD1. CDR3 length: 17 residues. The germline V gene has CDR1 MNHEY and CDR2 SMNVEV (reference sequence). Germline trimming cut 1 base from V and 2 bases from J; bases unmatched to any gene: 7. CDR3 in DNA: TGTGCCAGCAGTTTATTTCCCCCAGGGGGCGGCAATCAGCCCCAGCATTTT. Protein product: CASSLFPPGGGNQPQHF.

This chain joins TRBV3-1 (or the pseudogene TRBV3-2) and TRBJ2-5, with D possibly matching TRBD2 (5 bases). There are 17 residues in the CDR3. With 4 bases removed from V and 2 bases from J, the gap between germline ends came to 20 bases. From germline, CDR1 is LGHDT and CDR2 YNNKEL (reference sequence). CDR3 loop: CASSPRTFLTIQETQYF. CDR3 DNA: TGTGCCAGCAGCCCGAGAACTTTTCTGACTATTCAAGAGACCCAGTACTTC.

This clone was counted once. The V gene is TRBV5-1, the J gene TRBJ2-5, with D unclear. From germline, CDR1 is SGHRS and CDR2 YFSETQ. CDR3 size: 13 residues. V shed 0 bases and J shed 5 bases, with 8 bases lying between them. The CDR3 loop is CASSLAAGETQYF. The CDR3 DNA reads as TGCGCCAGCAGCTTGGCCGCCGGGGAGACCCAGTACTTC.

The chain couples TRBV7-9 to TRBJ2-1, with TRBD2 matching 13 bases. Trimming cost V 5 bases and J 6 bases; bases outside gene matches: 7. The germline gives CDR1 SEHNR, CDR2 FQNEAQ (reference sequence). The CDR3 extends over 16 amino acids. CDR3 sequence: CASSTSLAGGPNEQFF. In DNA form, the CDR3 reads TGTGCCAGCAGCACCTCACTAGCGGGGGGGCCCAATGAGCAGTTCTTC.

The table lists this clone with a few counts. The gene calls are TRBV11-1 and TRBJ1-1; D is unresolved. With 4 bases removed from V and 0 bases from J, the gap between germline ends came to 6 bases. CDR3 size: 13 residues. The germline V gene encodes CDR1 SGHAT and CDR2 FQDESV (reference sequence). The CDR3, as DNA: TGTGCCAGCAGCTCCGGTCTGAACACTGAAGCTTTCTTT. It translates to CASSSGLNTEAFF.

The rearrangement joins TRBV5-1 to TRBJ1-1, with TRBD1 identical over 9 bases. V trimming: 0 bases; J trimming: 1 base; junction bases outside the gene matches: 16. This CDR3 spans 20 amino acids. The germline V gene has CDR1 SGHRS and CDR2 YFSETQ. The DNA for the CDR3 is TGCGCCAGCAGCTTGGATACAGGGGGCTTCAGGGGAGGAAAGAACACTGAAGCTTTCTTT. Protein: CASSLDTGGFRGGKNTEAFF.

This rearrangement joins TRBV10-3 to TRBJ2-7; D gene ambiguous. V was trimmed by 0 bases and J by 0 bases, leaving 9 bases between them. CDR1 is ENHRY, CDR2 SYGVKD, per germline. The CDR3 consists of 15 residues. CDR3 loop: CAISESAQTSYEQYF. CDR3 sequence (DNA): TGTGCCATCAGTGAGTCGGCACAGACCTCCTACGAGCAGTACTTC.

The chain carries TRBV9 and TRBJ2-3, with 12 bases identical to TRBD1. CDR3 length: 16 amino acids. J gave up 6 bases and V 4 bases, and 9 bases lay outside the gene matches. The V gene's germline CDR1 is SGDLS and CDR2 YYNGEE. CDR3 nucleotides: TGTGCCAGCAGCCGTCGGGGACAGGGGGCCGGGGATACGCAGTATTTT. This sequence encodes CASSRRGQGAGDTQYF.